Listed below are T cell receptor beta chains from one sample, sequenced in a study of human T cells and chemical hapten exposure. Via MiXCR, TCRdb re-called the RACE reads, giving one row per CDR3 protein. This sample has fewer than 80,000 distinct CDR3 sequences, with roughly 9.6% found just once. Here the sequenced sample was whole blood, taken in connection with sensitization to the hapten diphenylcyclopropenone (DPC). All receptors derive from a young woman with alopecia areata. Some clones in this sample may be carry-over from other donors' samples. CDR3s include the opening cysteine and the closing phenylalanine or tryptophan. A D gene is named only where the DNA matches it firmly. The size entry is marked missing in some rows and otherwise reads once, few, many or a size class.

TRBJ1-5 TRBV20-1 TRBD1 . CSAINLQGVQPQHF TGCAGTGCTATTAACCTACAGGGGGTCCAGCCCCAGCATTTT
TRBJ1-1 TRBV28 . few CASSQFEAFF TGTGCCAGCAGTCAATTCGAAGCTTTCTTT
TRBJ2-5 TRBV7-9 . few CASSLEARKGETQYF TGTGCCAGCAGCTTAGAGGCCAGGAAAGGGGAGACCCAGTACTTC
TRBJ2-3 TRBV7-2 . many CASSLGGGGDTQYF TGTGCCAGCAGCTTAGGAGGTGGGGGTGATACGCAGTATTTT
TRBJ2-3 TRBV11-1 TRBD1 many CASSFNDRGNLAGTDTQYF TGTGCCAGCAGCTTCAACGACAGGGGTAATCTCGCGGGCACAGATACGCAGTATTTT
TRBJ2-7 TRBV6-5 . . CASSTGGGSSYEQYF TGTGCCAGCAGTACCGGTGGAGGCAGCTCCTACGAGCAGTACTTC
TRBJ2-1 TRBV9 . . CASSADRTYNEQFF TGTGCCAGCAGTGCAGACAGGACTTACAATGAGCAGTTCTTC
TRBJ1-2 TRBV4-3 TRBD1 many CASREDRGLHYGYTF TGCGCCAGCAGGGAAGACAGGGGGCTGCACTATGGCTACACCTTC
TRBJ2-1 TRBV29-1 . many CSVDAGASRDEQFF TGCAGCGTTGACGCGGGGGCAAGTCGGGATGAGCAGTTCTTC
TRBJ2-3 TRBV28 TRBD2 . CASSFSGGALSDTQYF TGTGCCAGCAGCTTTAGCGGGGGGGCCTTGTCGGATACGCAGTATTTT
TRBJ1-1 TRBV28 . . CATEIRGEAFF TGTGCCACGGAGATAAGGGGGGAAGCTTTCTTT
TRBJ2-7 TRBV5-4 . few CASSFRGVGEQYF TGTGCCAGCAGCTTCCGGGGAGTTGGCGAGCAGTACTTC
TRBJ2-6 TRBV20-1 . many CSAAAGANVLTF TGCAGTGCTGCCGCTGGGGCCAACGTCCTGACTTTC
TRBJ1-2 TRBV5-4 . . CASSFRDTINYGYTF TGTGCCAGCAGCTTCCGCGACACAATAAACTATGGCTACACCTTC
TRBJ1-2 TRBV28 . . CASSLGRGNYGYTF TGTGCCAGCAGTTTGGGAAGGGGGAACTATGGCTACACCTTC
TRBJ1-5 TRBV29-1 TRBD1 few CSVVDRDGQPQHF TGCAGCGTTGTAGACAGGGACGGTCAGCCCCAGCATTTT
TRBJ2-7 TRBV6-6 . many CASSYSSEAGSYEQYF TGTGCCAGCAGTTACTCGAGTGAGGCCGGTTCCTACGAGCAGTACTTC
TRBJ1-2 TRBV7-9 TRBD1 few CASSRLSGGVNGYTF TGTGCCAGCAGCCGCCTCTCAGGGGGCGTTAATGGCTACACCTTC
TRBJ2-5 TRBV7-2 TRBD2 . CASSLAPRSSGGQQETQYF TGTGCCAGCAGCTTAGCCCCGAGGAGTAGCGGGGGACAACAAGAGACCCAGTACTTC
TRBJ2-7 TRBV20-1 TRBD2 many CSAGLAVEGEQYF TGCAGTGCCGGACTAGCGGTTGAGGGCGAGCAGTACTTC
TRBJ2-3 TRBV29-1 TRBD2 . CSVGGRATDTQYF TGCAGCGTTGGGGGGAGGGCCACAGATACGCAGTATTTT
TRBJ1-5 TRBV28 TRBD1 . CASSTTGQGRHQPQHF TGTGCCAGCAGCACTACGGGACAGGGGAGGCATCAGCCCCAGCATTTT
TRBJ1-5 TRBV10-3 TRBD1 few CAISGEVPGGPQHF TGTGCCATCAGTGGGGAAGTCCCAGGGGGGCCCCAGCATTTT
TRBJ2-2 TRBV6-5 . . CASSYTRRGELFF TGTGCCAGCAGTTACACGCGCCGCGGGGAGCTGTTTTTT
TRBJ1-2 TRBV5-1 . many CASSLLNYGYTF TGCGCCAGCAGCTTGCTCAACTATGGCTACACCTTC
TRBJ1-2 TRBV12-3/TRBV12-4 . few CASSSFGAGPGYGYTF TGTGCCAGCAGTTCGTTTGGTGCAGGACCTGGCTATGGCTACACCTTC
TRBJ2-5 TRBV4-3 TRBD2 many CASSPQGGLAGGRQETQYF TGCGCCAGCAGCCCTCAAGGCGGACTAGCGGGAGGGAGGCAAGAGACCCAGTACTTC
TRBJ1-6 TRBV7-9 TRBD1 many CASSLTQGALNSPLHF TGTGCCAGCAGCTTAACGCAGGGGGCCCTCAATTCACCCCTCCACTTT
TRBJ2-2 TRBV4-2 . . CASSQGASPGELFF TGTGCCAGCAGCCAAGGGGCTAGCCCCGGGGAGCTGTTTTTT
TRBJ1-6 TRBV14 TRBD1 few CASSLGGGSNSPLHF TGTGCCAGCAGCCTGGGAGGGGGCAGTAATTCACCCCTCCACTTT
TRBJ2-7 TRBV5-5 . once CASSLQGTYEQYF TGTGCCAGCAGCTTGCAGGGGACCTACGAGCAGTACTTC
TRBJ2-5 TRBV6-2/TRBV6-3 . . CASRRGEAETQYF TGTGCCAGCAGAAGAGGGGAGGCAGAGACCCAGTACTTC
TRBJ1-1 TRBV12-3/TRBV12-4 . . CASSFREGTEAFF TGTGCCAGCAGTTTTCGAGAGGGCACTGAAGCTTTCTTT
TRBJ2-7 TRBV28 . . CASTLGGAEQYF TGTGCCAGCACCCTCGGAGGGGCCGAGCAGTACTTC
TRBJ2-1 TRBV20-1 . . CSARDLRGAEDEQFF TGCAGTGCTAGAGATCTTCGGGGGGCGGAGGATGAGCAGTTCTTC
TRBJ2-3 TRBV18 . few CASSPQATDTQYF TGTGCCAGCTCACCACAGGCCACAGATACGCAGTATTTT
TRBJ2-4 TRBV3-1 . many CASSQEQAGKNIQYF TGTGCCAGCAGCCAAGAACAGGCGGGCAAAAACATTCAGTACTTC
TRBJ1-6 TRBV4-2 . . CASSYRQNFNSPLHF TGTGCCAGCAGCTACCGACAGAATTTTAATTCACCCCTCCACTTT